A single sample is the source of the 9 T cell receptor beta chains below, sequenced in a study of cytomegalovirus exposure and HLA in healthy donors. Primers included in the PCR were 60 Vbeta and 13 Jbeta primers. The data were produced by immunoSEQ multiplex PCR, yet TCRdb's version contains in-frame clones alone and is incomplete. The sample consists of some 100,000 clones, roughly 83% of them appearing once. Material for sequencing was PBMCs. The receptors here all came from a young man in good health and CMV-seronegative.

The CDR3 DNA reads TGCGCCAGCAGCTTGAACAGGGGGCGCATCACCGGGGAGCTGTTTTTT. It is translated as CASSLNRGRITGELFF. The J gene is TRBJ2-2, the V gene TRBV5-1, with 9 positions matching TRBD1. The CDR3 consists of 16 residues. Germline V gene lookup returns CDR1 SGHRS and CDR2 YFSETQ. V shed 1 base, J shed 4 bases, and the junction held 5 bases outside the gene matches. The full variable domain, in which reference TRBV5-1 and TRBJ2-2 provide the parts outside the CDR3, is KAGVTQTPRYLIKTRGQQVTLSCSPISGHRSVSWYQQTPGQGLQFLFEYFSETQRNKGNFPGRFSGRQFSNSRSEMNVSTLELGDSALYLCASSLNRGRITGELFFGEGSRLTVL.

The CDR3: CASSGLAENNEQFF. The CDR3 DNA is TGTGCCAGCAGCGGACTAGCGGAAAACAATGAGCAGTTCTTC. The rearrangement joins TRBV6-6 to TRBJ2-1; 10 nucleotides line up with TRBD2. This CDR3 comprises 14 residues. The trim removed 6 bases at V and 5 bases at J, leaving 4 bases unmatched. Germline V lookup: CDR1 MNHNY, CDR2 SVGAGI (reference sequence).

The chain carries TRBV5-5 and TRBJ2-1; D is unresolved. This CDR3 is built from 14 residues. Germline CDR1 reads SGHKS; CDR2 reads YYEKEE (reference sequence). V shed 2 bases and J shed 3 bases, with 9 bases lying between them. In nucleotides, the CDR3 is TGTGCCAGCAGCTTAAATAGTTACTACAATGAGCAGTTCTTC. Its translation is CASSLNSYYNEQFF.

The V call is TRBV9, the J call TRBJ1-1; no clear D. The germline V gene has CDR1 SGDLS and CDR2 YYNGEE. V was pared by 1 base and J by 1 base, with 8 bases between. The CDR3 has 14 amino acids. DNA of the CDR3: TGTGCCAGCAGCGTATCGGGGTCGAACACTGAAGCTTTCTTT. Protein sequence: CASSVSGSNTEAFF.

This chain uses TRBV6-5 with TRBJ1-2; a weak D match, TRBD1 (6 bases). CDR1 is MNHEY and CDR2 is SVGAGI in the germline V gene. With 4 bases removed from V and 4 bases from J, the gap between germline ends came to 13 bases. The length of the CDR3 is 14 residues. CDR3 sequence reads: CASSSGQSRYGYTF. The CDR3 bases are TGTGCCAGCAGTTCCGGACAGTCCCGCTATGGCTACACCTTC.

In DNA form, the CDR3 reads TGCGCCAGCAGCTTGGGGGGCGGTCAGCCCCAGCATTTT. Translating it yields CASSLGGGQPQHF. The rearrangement joins TRBV5-1 to TRBJ1-5; D is possibly TRBD1 (5 bases). Germline V gene lookup returns CDR1 SGHRS and CDR2 YFSETQ. This CDR3 spans 13 amino acids. With 0 bases removed from V and 6 bases from J, the gap between germline ends came to 7 bases.

V gene TRBV7-9 combines with J gene TRBJ1-6, with TRBD1 identical over 7 bases. CDR3 size: 15 residues. The V gene end was trimmed by 5 bases and the J gene end by 10 bases; junction bases not matched to a gene: 11. The germline V gene has CDR1 SEHNR and CDR2 FQNEAQ (reference sequence). CDR3 nucleotides: TGTGCCAGCAGCCCCGCGGGACAGCCAGTATCACCCCTCCACTTT. Translation: CASSPAGQPVSPLHF.

The sample holds a few counts of this clone. V is TRBV9 and J is TRBJ2-1, with D tentatively TRBD2 (5 bases). Germline CDR1 and CDR2: SGDLS and YYNGEE. With 0 bases removed from V and 7 bases from J, the gap between germline ends came to 17 bases. The CDR3 covers 16 residues. The CDR3 sequence: CASSVGAETRGNEQFF. In DNA form, the CDR3 reads TGTGCCAGCAGCGTAGGGGCGGAGACCCGGGGAAATGAGCAGTTCTTC.

In DNA form, the CDR3 reads TGTGCCTGGAGTTTTTGGGAGAAAACTGAAGCTTTCTTT. This codes for CAWSFWEKTEAFF. This sequence joins TRBV30 and TRBJ1-1; unclear D gene. The CDR3 has 13 amino acids. Germline CDR1 GTSNPN, CDR2 SVGIG (reference sequence). V lost 2 bases and J 5 bases, leaving 12 bases between the germline ends.